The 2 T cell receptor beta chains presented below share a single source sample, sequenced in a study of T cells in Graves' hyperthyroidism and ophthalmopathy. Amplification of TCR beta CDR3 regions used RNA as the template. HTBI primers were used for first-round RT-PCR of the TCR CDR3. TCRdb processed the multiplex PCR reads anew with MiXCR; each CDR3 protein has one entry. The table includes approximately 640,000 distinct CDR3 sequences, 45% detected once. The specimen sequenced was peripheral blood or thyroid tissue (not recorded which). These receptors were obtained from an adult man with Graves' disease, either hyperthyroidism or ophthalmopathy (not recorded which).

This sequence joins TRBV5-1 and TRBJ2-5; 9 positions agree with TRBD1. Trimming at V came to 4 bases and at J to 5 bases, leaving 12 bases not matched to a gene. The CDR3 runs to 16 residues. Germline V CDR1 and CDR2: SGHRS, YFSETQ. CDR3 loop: CASSHGDRANTETQYF. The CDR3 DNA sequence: TGCGCCAGCAGCCATGGGGACAGGGCAAACACGGAGACCCAGTACTTC.

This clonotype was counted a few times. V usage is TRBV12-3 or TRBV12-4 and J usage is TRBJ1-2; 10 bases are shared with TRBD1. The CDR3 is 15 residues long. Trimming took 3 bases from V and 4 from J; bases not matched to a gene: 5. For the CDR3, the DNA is TGTGCCAGCAGTTTCATGGGACAGGGGTTCTATGGCTACACCTTC. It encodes CASSFMGQGFYGYTF.